The 29 T cell receptor beta chains in this list originate from one sample, sequenced in a study of shared clonotypes between healthy human individuals. In the naive CD8 group, cells lacked CD45RO and were positively selected for CCR7, so terminally differentiated effector memory CD45RA+ cells were left out. Sequencing was performed with immunoSEQ multiplex PCR; in TCRdb, only in-frame clones are kept and a portion is missing. The table shows fewer than 1 million clones, with about 96% occurring only once. The sample was naive CD8+ T cells sorted from blood. Every receptor here comes from a man aged 25 to 40 in good health.

The chain has TRBV2 and TRBJ2-1, with TRBD2 matching over 7 bases. The CDR3 covers 15 residues. Germline lookup yields CDR1 SNHLY and CDR2 FYNNEI. V shed 6 bases, J shed 0 bases, and the junction held 5 bases outside the gene matches. Here the CDR3 reads CASSSSGNSYNEQFF. In nucleotides, the CDR3 is TGTGCCAGCAGCTCTAGCGGAAACTCCTACAATGAGCAGTTCTTC.

This clone was seen just once. This sequence joins TRBV27 and TRBJ2-1; 10 bases line up with TRBD2. The germline V gene has CDR1 MNHEY and CDR2 SMNVEV (reference sequence). This CDR3 comprises 16 residues. V lost 6 bases and J lost 5; bases outside the gene matches: 10. CDR3 in DNA: TGTGCCAGCAGCCCCGATTGGACTAGCGGTAACAATGAGCAGTTCTTC. Translation: CASSPDWTSGNNEQFF.

The V and J genes are TRBV7-9 and TRBJ2-1; D perhaps matches TRBD2 (6 bases). Germline V gives CDR1 SEHNR, CDR2 FQNEAQ (reference sequence). CDR3 length: 13 residues. V lost 5 bases, J lost 6 bases, and 11 bases lay in between. CDR3 sequence: CASSREGGNEQFF. CDR3 DNA sequence: TGTGCCAGCAGCCGAGAGGGAGGCAATGAGCAGTTCTTC.

This chain uses TRBV4-1 with TRBJ1-4; D unclear. Germline CDR1 and CDR2: MGHRA and YSYEKL. The CDR3 contains 15 residues. With 1 base removed from V and 5 bases from J, the gap between germline ends came to 11 bases. In DNA, the CDR3 is TGCGCCAGCAGCCAAGGACCCTACCCGAATGAAAAACTGTTTTTT. Its translation is CASSQGPYPNEKLFF.

Concerning this clone itself: Other nucleotide sequences from this sample produce the same CDR3. J is TRBJ2-7 and V is TRBV9, with 9 bases that match TRBD1. Trimming took 2 bases from V and 6 from J; bases not matched to a gene: 0. The CDR3 consists of 12 residues. Germline V lookup: CDR1 SGDLS, CDR2 YYNGEE. The CDR3 is CASSVTGGEQYF. The CDR3 DNA reads TGTGCCAGCAGCGTGACAGGGGGCGAGCAGTACTTC.

This clone appeared once. The CDR3 region is CASSHTGELFF. As DNA, the CDR3 is TGTGCCAGCAGTCACACCGGGGAGCTGTTTTTT. The chain uses TRBV27 and TRBJ2-2, with no clear D. Deletions cut 5 bases from V and 3 bases from J, with 1 base between. Germline CDR1 MNHEY, CDR2 SMNVEV (reference sequence). The CDR3 extends over 11 amino acids.

Notes on this clone: The same CDR3 is also encoded by other DNA sequences in this sample. This chain uses TRBV4-1 with TRBJ1-1, with TRBD1 as a possible D gene (5 bases). The CDR3 has 14 residues. Germline loops: CDR1 MGHRA, CDR2 YSYEKL. V shed 1 base and J shed 2 bases, with 8 bases lying between them. The CDR3 spells CASSQVGLNTEAFF. As DNA, the CDR3 is TGCGCCAGCAGCCAAGTGGGACTCAACACTGAAGCTTTCTTT.

The rearrangement uses TRBV29-1 and TRBJ2-3; TRBD2 is a possible D gene (5 bases). Trimming took off 4 bases at V and 0 bases at J, with 23 bases between the two ends. The CDR3 contains 18 residues. Germline-derived CDR1 and CDR2 are SQVTM and ANQGSEA. The CDR3 DNA follows: TGCAGCGTTGCGGGCCAGGAGGTAATATTGGGTAGCACAGATACGCAGTATTTT. Its translation: CSVAGQEVILGSTDTQYF.

The chain uses TRBV5-1 and TRBJ2-7, with 14 nucleotides matching TRBD2. Germline CDR1 and CDR2: SGHRS and YFSETQ. V gave up 1 base and J gave up 0 bases; unmatched junction bases: 9. The CDR3 totals 19 residues. The CDR3 loop reads CASSLPSRGLAGVSYEQYF. DNA of the CDR3: TGCGCCAGCAGCTTGCCGTCCAGGGGACTAGCGGGGGTCTCCTACGAGCAGTACTTC.

The J gene is TRBJ1-4, the V gene TRBV6-5, with D possibly TRBD1 on 5 matching bases. V gave up 7 bases and J gave up 5 bases, with 11 bases separating them. The CDR3 contains 13 residues. From germline, CDR1 is MNHEY and CDR2 SVGAGI. Here the CDR3 reads CASTGGGNEKLFF. The CDR3 DNA is TGTGCCAGCACCGGGGGGGGGAATGAAAAACTGTTTTTT.

The genes are TRBV5-1 and TRBJ1-5; maybe TRBD1 (6 bases). Trimming shortened V by 2 bases and J by 0 bases, and 9 bases separated the two germline ends. The CDR3 is 15 amino acids. Germline V gene data show CDR1 as SGHRS and CDR2 as YFSETQ. The CDR3 DNA sequence: TGCGCCAGCAGCTTACAGGGAAGTAGCAATCAGCCCCAGCATTTT. Its translation is CASSLQGSSNQPQHF.

The rearrangement links TRBV29-1 to TRBJ2-1; 11 nucleotides match TRBD2. The CDR3 is 15 amino acids. The V gene's germline CDR1 is SQVTM and CDR2 ANQGSEA. The trim removed 6 bases at V and 9 bases at J, leaving 13 bases unmatched. CDR3 bases: TGCAGCGTCGACAGACTAGCGGGAAGAGTTGGTGAGCAGTTCTTC. Translating it yields CSVDRLAGRVGEQFF.

In this sample, this clone turned up once. This rearrangement joins TRBV19 to TRBJ2-2; D uncertain. The germline V and J ends were trimmed by 3 bases and 9 bases, with 8 bases remaining between them. The CDR3 sequence is 12 residues long. The germline CDR1 and CDR2 sequences are LNHDA and SQIVND (reference sequence). Here the CDR3 reads CASSMAYRELFF. The CDR3 DNA reads as TGTGCCAGTAGTATGGCATATCGGGAGCTGTTTTTT.

The chain carries TRBV10-2 and TRBJ1-1; a possible D gene is TRBD1 (5 bases). Germline assignment: CDR1 WSHSY and CDR2 SAAADI. The CDR3 has 13 residues. V was cut by 7 bases and J by 6 bases, with 15 bases left in between. For the CDR3, the DNA is TGCGCCAGCAACTGGCAGGGAGGACCTGAAGCTTTCTTT. As protein: CASNWQGGPEAFF.

The V gene is TRBV10-1, the J gene TRBJ2-7; perhaps D is TRBD1 or TRBD2 (5 bases each). Germline V gene sequence: CDR1 WNHNN, CDR2 SYGVQD (reference sequence). This CDR3 region has 14 residues. V shed 2 bases and J shed 6 bases, with 14 bases lying between them. CDR3 in amino acids: CASSESRVRVEQYF. Here the CDR3 DNA reads TGCGCCAGCAGTGAGAGCAGGGTGCGGGTCGAGCAGTACTTC.

V gene TRBV7-9 combines with J gene TRBJ1-1; D remains unclear. The CDR3 totals 12 residues. CDR1 SEHNR and CDR2 FQNEAQ come from the germline V gene (reference sequence). Trimming pared 4 bases from V and 6 bases from J, leaving 9 bases between. DNA of the CDR3: TGTGCCAGCAGCTCAAGGGCCCCTGAAGCTTTCTTT. This encodes CASSSRAPEAFF.

The chain is built from TRBV11-2 and TRBJ1-4, with D uncertain. Germline V lookup: CDR1 SGHAT, CDR2 FQNNGV. This CDR3 spans 13 amino acids. V shed 1 base and J shed 12 bases, with 12 bases lying between them. This CDR3 is CASSLGGDLELFF. CDR3 DNA: TGTGCCAGCAGCTTAGGAGGCGACCTGGAACTGTTTTTT.

CDR3 nucleotide sequence: TGTGCCAGCAGTACTAATGGACTTTCCTACGAGCAGTACTTC. The encoded protein is CASSTNGLSYEQYF. V and J are TRBV27 and TRBJ2-7, with a tentative D call TRBD2 (5 bases). Per germline, CDR1 MNHEY and CDR2 SMNVEV (reference sequence). V was trimmed by 5 bases and J by 1 base, leaving 12 bases between them. This CDR3 region has 14 residues.

V is TRBV7-9 and J is TRBJ2-5, with a tentative D call TRBD1 (5 bases). CDR1 SEHNR and CDR2 FQNEAQ come from the germline V gene (reference sequence). The CDR3 has 16 amino acids. Between the trimmed V and J ends, which lost 5 bases and 5 bases, there was a span of 21 bases. Written as DNA, the CDR3 is TGTGCCAGCAGCCCAATTGCCCTACAGGAATTGGAGACCCAGTACTTC. Encoded protein: CASSPIALQELETQYF.

The rearrangement uses TRBV18 and TRBJ1-1; no reliable D call. The V gene lost 6 bases and the J gene lost 6 bases, with 17 bases spanning the gap. The germline V gene has CDR1 KGHSH and CDR2 LQKENI. CDR3 length: 14 amino acids. Here the CDR3 reads CASSYGGYSAEAFF. DNA for the CDR3: TGTGCCAGCTCGTACGGAGGGTATAGCGCTGAAGCTTTCTTT.

V is TRBV28 and J is TRBJ2-1, with TRBD2 as a possible D gene (6 bases). The germline CDR1 and CDR2 sequences are MDHEN and SYDVKM. The CDR3 contains 15 residues. The V and J ends lost 5 bases and 7 bases respectively, with 18 bases between them. The CDR3 is CASSKDSTGGNEQFF. The CDR3, as DNA: TGTGCCAGCAGTAAAGACAGTACTGGGGGGAATGAGCAGTTCTTC.

The rearrangement uses TRBV11-2 and TRBJ1-1, with 9 nucleotides matching TRBD1. The CDR3 totals 17 residues. Per the germline V gene, CDR1 is SGHAT and CDR2 is FQNNGV. The V segment lost 3 bases and the J segment 1 base; nucleotides outside the gene matches: 9. CDR3 in amino acids: CASSFFPGQGENTEAFF. The CDR3 DNA is TGTGCCAGCAGCTTTTTCCCGGGACAGGGAGAGAACACTGAAGCTTTCTTT.

V is TRBV10-2 and J is TRBJ1-4; 10 nucleotides line up with TRBD1. The germline CDR1 and CDR2 sequences are WSHSY and SAAADI. The length of the CDR3 is 14 residues. The junction had 2 bases not matched to a gene; V was cut back by 4 bases and J by 6 bases. The CDR3 DNA follows: TGCGCCAGCAGTGCCGGGACAGGGGATGAAAAACTGTTTTTT. Its translation is CASSAGTGDEKLFF.

As for this clone: Other DNA sequences of this sample code for an identical CDR3. V is TRBV27 and J is TRBJ2-6; no definite D call. Germline CDR1 is MNHEY and CDR2 is SMNVEV (reference sequence). V gave up 3 bases and J gave up 0 bases, with 3 bases separating them. The CDR3 is made up of 14 amino acids. This CDR3 reads CASSFGSGANVLTF. The CDR3 DNA is TGTGCCAGCAGTTTCGGCTCTGGGGCCAACGTCCTGACTTTC.

The chain links TRBV7-9 to TRBJ1-1; TRBD1 matches 9 bases. Trimming removed 10 bases from V and 6 bases from J; junction bases left unmatched: 12. The CDR3 has 14 residues. Looked up from germline, CDR1 is SEHNR and CDR2 is FQNEAQ (reference sequence). The DNA of the CDR3 is TGTGCCACCTGGGAGTGGGACAGGGTTGCTGAAGCTTTCTTT. It translates to CATWEWDRVAEAFF.

This sequence joins TRBV11-3 and TRBJ2-6; D might be TRBD1 (6 bases). Trimming took 4 bases from V and 1 from J, leaving 8 bases between them. The CDR3 totals 15 residues. The germline V gene has CDR1 SGHNT and CDR2 YENEEA. CDR3 region: CASSYRDSGANVLTF. DNA for the CDR3: TGTGCCAGCAGCTACAGGGATTCTGGGGCCAACGTCCTGACTTTC.

DNA for the CDR3: TGTGCCAGCAGCTTAGCCGAGCCGCTAGCGGGACCGTACGAGCAGTACTTC. This gives the protein CASSLAEPLAGPYEQYF. The J gene is TRBJ2-7, the V gene TRBV7-9, with 9 bases lining up with TRBD2. The V gene end was trimmed by 0 bases and the J gene end by 4 bases; junction bases not matched to a gene: 10. Germline CDR1 reads SEHNR; CDR2 reads FQNEAQ (reference sequence). The CDR3 runs to 17 residues.

The rearrangement uses TRBV7-9 and TRBJ2-1; 8 bases are a match to TRBD2. V lost 5 bases, J lost 3 bases, and 3 bases stayed unmatched. The CDR3 covers 14 residues. Germline-derived CDR1 and CDR2 are SEHNR and FQNEAQ (reference sequence). The CDR3 bases are TGTGCCAGCAGCGGACTAGCAGACTACAATGAGCAGTTCTTC. It codes for CASSGLADYNEQFF. Full variable domain (remainder filled in from reference TRBV7-9 and TRBJ2-1): DTGVSQNPRHKITKRGQNVTFRCDPISEHNRLYWYRQTLGQGPEFLTYFQNEAQLEKSRLLSDRFSAERPKGSFSTLEIQRTEQGDSAMYLCASSGLADYNEQFFGPGTRLTVL.

This chain connects TRBV29-1 to TRBJ2-5; D gene uncertain. Germline assignment: CDR1 SQVTM and CDR2 ANQGSEA. The CDR3 extends over 13 amino acids. V lost 7 bases and J 1 base, leaving 13 bases between the germline ends. The CDR3 coding sequence is TGCAGCGCTCATCTCGGCATCCAAGAGACCCAGTACTTC. This codes for CSAHLGIQETQYF.